This TCR beta chain was retrieved from a study of blood T cell repertoires in COVID-19. Study-level background: Whether acute or convalescent, the COVID-19 samples came from the United States, Italy and Spain. From T cells, B-cell-depleted T cells, or PBMCs came the material, which was cDNA or gDNA.

The J segment lost 5 bases and the V segment lost 6 bases, leaving 7 bases of the junction unmatched. Germline assignment: CDR1 SQVTM and CDR2 ANQGSEA. This CDR3 has 13 amino acids. Repertoires were generated with immunoSEQ multiplex PCR, while TCRdb's copy carries only in-frame clones and drops some. The table includes under 20,000 clones, roughly 89% detected once. Source material: peripheral blood. V and J are TRBV29-1 and TRBJ1-1, with TRBD1 matching over 9 bases. This sequence originates from a human donor in a cohort sampled during active COVID-19. The donor label of this sample is uncertain. The chain's CDR3 is CSVGTGTGTEAFF. CDR3 DNA: TGCAGCGTCGGGACAGGGACCGGGACTGAAGCTTTCTTT.